The entry below describes one T cell receptor beta chain. This sample stems from a study of blood T cell repertoires in COVID-19. The method was immunoSEQ multiplex PCR; TCRdb's version includes in-frame clones alone and lacks a portion of them. The sample has hundreds of thousands of clones; around 87% are singletons. Germline V gives CDR1 LGHDT, CDR2 YNNKEL (reference sequence). Unmatched junction bases numbered 4, after V lost 4 bases and J lost 0 bases. This CDR3 region has 16 residues. This TCR was sampled from a woman aged 45-65 years who had recovered from COVID-19. The J gene is TRBJ1-3, the V gene TRBV3-1 (or the pseudogene TRBV3-2); 9 nucleotides line up with TRBD1. The sample comprised PBMCs or T cells enriched from blood (not recorded which). The CDR3 is CASSLRDRASGNTIYF. The CDR3 DNA reads as TGTGCCAGCAGCCTCCGGGACAGGGCCTCTGGAAACACCATATATTTT.